This T cell receptor beta chain is drawn from a study of beta chain features in type 1 diabetes. Reverse transcription of all isolated RNA meant that expressed TCRB transcripts were sequenced. Some clones are missing from TCRdb's copy, which holds only in-frame ones; the method was immunoSEQ multiplex PCR. The sample has some 400,000 clones, less than 15% seen once; the top ten hold around 0.02%. CDR3 length: 14 amino acids. Germline V gene lookup returns CDR1 SEHNR and CDR2 FQNEAQ (reference sequence). V lost 5 bases, J lost 0 bases, and 8 bases lay in between. This clonotype was sampled from a woman aged 18 to 35 in good health. The sample comprised naive CD4+ T cells from blood. The V gene is TRBV7-9, the J gene TRBJ2-1; a weak D match, TRBD2 (5 bases). In DNA, the CDR3 is TGTGCCAGCAGCGGCCTAGCCTCCTACAATGAGCAGTTCTTC. This translates into CASSGLASYNEQFF.